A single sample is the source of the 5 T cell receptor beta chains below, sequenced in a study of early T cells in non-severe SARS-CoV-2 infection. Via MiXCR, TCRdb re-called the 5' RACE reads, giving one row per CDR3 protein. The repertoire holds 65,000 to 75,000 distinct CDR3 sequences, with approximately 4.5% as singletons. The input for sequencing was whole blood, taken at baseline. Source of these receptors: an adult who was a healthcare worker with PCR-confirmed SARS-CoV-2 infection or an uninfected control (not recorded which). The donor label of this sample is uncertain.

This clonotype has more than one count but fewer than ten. This chain's CDR3 is CASSWTLAGGYNEQFF. As DNA, the CDR3 is TGCGCCAGCAGCTGGACGCTAGCGGGGGGTTACAATGAGCAGTTCTTC. V and J are TRBV5-1 and TRBJ2-1; 11 bases fit TRBD2. This CDR3 has 16 amino acids. The V gene's germline CDR1 is SGHRS and CDR2 YFSETQ. Unmatched junction bases numbered 6, after V lost 3 bases and J lost 4 bases.

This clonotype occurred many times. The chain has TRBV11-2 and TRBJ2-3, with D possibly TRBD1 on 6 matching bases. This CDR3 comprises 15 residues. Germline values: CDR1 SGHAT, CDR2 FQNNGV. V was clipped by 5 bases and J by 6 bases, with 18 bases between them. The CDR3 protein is CASSPLGGFGDTQYF. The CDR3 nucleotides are TGTGCCAGCAGCCCTCTAGGGGGTTTTGGGGATACGCAGTATTTT.

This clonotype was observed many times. The CDR3 protein is CASSRRGVGAFF. The CDR3 nucleotides are TGTGCCAGCAGCCGCCGGGGCGTCGGAGCTTTCTTT. This chain connects TRBV7-2 to TRBJ1-1; tentatively, D is TRBD1 (5 bases). The germline V and J ends were trimmed by 5 bases and 10 bases, with 14 bases remaining between them. The CDR3 covers 12 residues. Looked up from germline, CDR1 is SGHTA and CDR2 is FQGNSA.

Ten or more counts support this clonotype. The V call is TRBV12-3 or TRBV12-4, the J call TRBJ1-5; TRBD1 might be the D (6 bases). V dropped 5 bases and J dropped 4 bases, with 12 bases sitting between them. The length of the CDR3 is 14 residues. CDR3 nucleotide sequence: TGTGCCAGCAGTCACAGGGTGGGGAATCAGCCCCAGCATTTT. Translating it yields CASSHRVGNQPQHF.

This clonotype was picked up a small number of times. The chain's CDR3 is CASSPGDRGTEAFF. For the CDR3, the DNA is TGTGCCAGTAGTCCGGGGGACAGGGGCACTGAAGCTTTCTTT. V is TRBV19 and J is TRBJ1-1; TRBD1 matches 10 bases. J lost 4 bases, V lost 5 bases, and 4 bases had no gene match. The CDR3 has 14 residues. In germline, CDR1 is LNHDA, CDR2 SQIVND (reference sequence).